The next 15 T cell receptor beta chains were all read from a single sample in a study of lymphopenia after photon versus proton radiotherapy. The table came from immunoSEQ multiplex PCR; TCRdb's copy has only in-frame clones and leaves some out. The repertoire holds about 3,800 clones, with roughly two thirds as singletons. The starting material was peripheral blood, obtained from a patient treated with proton-based radiotherapy. The receptors stem from a man at least 80 years old with esophageal cancer.

This clone appeared once. The chain is built from TRBV6-5 and TRBJ1-1; 7 bases map to TRBD1. Germline-derived CDR1 and CDR2 are MNHEY and SVGAGI. There are 14 residues in the CDR3. The trim removed 6 bases at V and 5 bases at J, leaving 9 bases unmatched. The CDR3 protein is CASSPRGRGTEAFF. The CDR3 nucleotides are TGTGCCAGCAGCCCCAGGGGGAGGGGGACTGAAGCTTTCTTT.

This clone turned up a few times. The CDR3 sequence: CASSFRDGSSYEQYF. CDR3 nucleotide sequence: TGTGCCAGCAGTTTCCGGGACGGCAGCTCCTACGAGCAGTACTTC. The rearrangement joins TRBV28 to TRBJ2-7; D assignment may be TRBD1 or TRBD2 (5 bases each). CDR1 MDHEN and CDR2 SYDVKM come from the germline V gene. This CDR3 is built from 15 residues. Trimming pared 3 bases from V and 0 bases from J, leaving 12 bases between. The full variable domain, in which reference TRBV28 and TRBJ2-7 provide the parts outside the CDR3, is DVKVTQSSRYLVKRTGEKVFLECVQDMDHENMFWYRQDPGLGLRLIYFSYDVKMKEKGDIPEGYSVSREKKERFSLILESASTNQTSMYLCASSFRDGSSYEQYFGPGTRLTVT.

This clone was counted a single time. CDR3 amino acids: CASSDRGGFRNQPQHF. The CDR3 DNA follows: TGTGCCAGCAGTGACAGGGGGGGGTTTCGCAATCAGCCCCAGCATTTT. The chain joins TRBV28 to TRBJ1-5, with TRBD1 matching 9 bases. Per germline, CDR1 MDHEN and CDR2 SYDVKM. The CDR3 consists of 16 residues. The V segment lost 5 bases and the J segment 2 bases; nucleotides outside the gene matches: 7.

V gene TRBV11-2 combines with J gene TRBJ2-5; unclear D gene. Gene TRBJ2-7 matches the end of the DNA better, so the J call may be wrong. The CDR3 length is 13 residues. Germline V gene sequence: CDR1 SGHAT, CDR2 FQNNGV. Here the CDR3 reads CASSLAWDYEQYF. The CDR3 nucleotides are TGTGCCAGCAGCTTAGCCTGGGACTACGAGCAGTACTTC.

The chain is built from TRBV15 and TRBJ2-1, with TRBD2 matching over 8 bases. V shed 1 base, J shed 0 bases, and the junction held 17 bases outside the gene matches. CDR1 LNHNV and CDR2 YYDKDF come from the germline V gene (reference sequence). The CDR3 covers 21 residues. This chain's CDR3 is CATSRGYGGEWVVSSYNEQFF. The DNA for the CDR3 is TGTGCCACCAGCAGAGGTTACGGGGGGGAATGGGTGGTCTCCTCCTACAATGAGCAGTTCTTC.

This clone has more than one count but fewer than ten. Germline is not matched at one junction end, which may reflect a read error. Other DNA sequences from this sample encode an identical CDR3 as well. The chain employs TRBV5-1 and TRBJ1-1; D is uncertain. The germline CDR1 and CDR2 sequences are SGHRS and YFSETQ. The CDR3 length is 14 residues. The CDR3: CASSLPRVNTEAFF. CDR3 nucleotide sequence: TGTGCCAGCAGCTTGCCACGGGTGAACACTGAAGCTTTCTTT.

The chain combines TRBV18 with TRBJ1-5; D call uncertain. The germline V and J ends were trimmed by 3 bases and 7 bases, with 13 bases remaining between them. Germline CDR1 reads KGHSH; CDR2 reads LQKENI. CDR3 length: 14 amino acids. The CDR3, as DNA: TGTGCCAGCTCACCCTCCTGGGAGGGACAGCCCCAGCATTTT. This sequence encodes CASSPSWEGQPQHF.

The chain couples TRBV28 to TRBJ2-7; D call uncertain. Trimming pared 7 bases from V and 1 base from J, leaving 17 bases between. CDR1 and CDR2 (germline): MDHEN, SYDVKM. The CDR3 totals 15 residues. DNA for the CDR3: TGTGCCAGCACCCCGACCGGAAGAAGTTCCTACGAGCAGTACTTC. Translation: CASTPTGRSSYEQYF.

This clone was counted between two and nine times. The CDR3 coding sequence is TGCGCCAGCAGTCAATCGATATATGGGAACAGGCGGGTGGGAGGCTACACCTTC. Translated, it gives CASSQSIYGNRRVGGYTF. This rearrangement joins TRBV23-1 to TRBJ1-2, with D perhaps matching TRBD1 (5 bases). TRBV23-1 is an ORF, and what it does is uncertain. V gave up 0 bases and J gave up 8 bases, with 25 bases separating them. The CDR3 covers 18 residues.

The table lists this clone with a count of one. This sequence joins TRBV11-2 and TRBJ1-1; a possible D gene is TRBD1 (6 bases). This CDR3 region has 15 residues. Per the germline V gene, CDR1 is SGHAT and CDR2 is FQNNGV. V gave up 1 base and J gave up 4 bases, with 13 bases separating them. The CDR3 is CASSLAGEGRTEAFF. The CDR3 bases are TGTGCCAGCAGCTTAGCAGGGGAGGGGCGCACTGAAGCTTTCTTT.

This clone was detected a few times. V and J are TRBV25-1 and TRBJ2-3; 7 bases map to TRBD2. Germline CDR1 MGHDK, CDR2 SYGVNS. Trimming at V came to 1 base and at J to 4 bases, leaving 11 bases not matched to a gene. The CDR3 extends over 17 amino acids. CDR3 loop: CASSEFGRGAPPDTQYF. Written as DNA, the CDR3 is TGTGCCAGCAGTGAATTTGGGAGGGGCGCCCCGCCAGATACGCAGTATTTT.

This chain links TRBV11-2 with TRBJ2-3; D is possibly TRBD2 (6 bases). The germline V gene encodes CDR1 SGHAT and CDR2 FQNNGV. The CDR3 totals 15 residues. Trimming left V 7 bases short and J 0 bases short, with 14 bases between. This CDR3 is CASNQRRGSTDTQYF. The CDR3 bases are TGTGCCAGCAACCAACGCCGGGGGAGCACAGATACGCAGTATTTT.

This chain connects TRBV7-8 to TRBJ1-5; the D gene is possibly TRBD1 (5 bases). V was cut by 7 bases and J by 4 bases, with 11 bases left in between. Per germline, CDR1 SGHVS and CDR2 FQNEAQ. The CDR3 runs to 13 residues. CDR3 residues: CASNFRQNQPQHF. In DNA form, the CDR3 reads TGTGCCAGCAACTTCCGACAGAATCAGCCCCAGCATTTT.

The V call is TRBV6-1, the J call TRBJ2-5; no clear D. The ends were cut back, 3 bases at V and 4 bases at J, with 12 bases in the middle. The CDR3 sequence is 14 residues long. CDR1 is MNHNS and CDR2 is SASEGT in the germline V gene. CDR3 residues: CASSDAAGPETQYF. CDR3 nucleotide sequence: TGTGCCAGCAGTGACGCGGCCGGGCCAGAGACCCAGTACTTC.

This clone turned up a few times. Distinct nucleotide sequences in the sample also encode this CDR3. The gene calls are TRBV30 and TRBJ1-6; 7 bases are a match to TRBD1. The germline CDR1 and CDR2 sequences are GTSNPN and SVGIG (reference sequence). The CDR3 extends over 14 amino acids. The J segment lost 5 bases and the V segment lost 2 bases, leaving 3 bases of the junction unmatched. CDR3 region: CAWSRGQDNSPLHF. In DNA, the CDR3 is TGTGCCTGGAGTCGTGGACAGGATAATTCACCCCTCCACTTT.